Below are 9 T cell receptor beta chains sequenced from a single sample in a study of T cell repertoires in cytomegalovirus infection. MiXCR, run by TCRdb on the reads, gives a single entry per CDR3 protein. The sample includes fewer than 200,000 distinct CDR3 sequences, about an eighth of them seen just once. Sample: PBMCs. Receptor source: a human donor in good health (CMV status not recorded). Some clones in this sample may be carry-over from other donors' samples.

The count of this clonotype is one. The gene calls are TRBV5-1 and TRBJ2-1; D unclear. This CDR3 contains 14 residues. The V end was cut by 5 bases, the J end by 7 bases, with 16 bases between. Looked up from germline, CDR1 is SGHRS and CDR2 is YFSETQ. The CDR3 region is CASSSGPGTNEQFF. As DNA, the CDR3 is TGCGCCAGCAGTTCCGGACCCGGAACGAATGAGCAGTTCTTC.

This clonotype has only a few counts. The rearrangement joins TRBV6-6 to TRBJ1-1; D is uncertain. Trimming left V 6 bases short and J 1 base short, with 9 bases between. The CDR3 covers 13 residues. Germline V CDR1 and CDR2: MNHNY, SVGAGI (reference sequence). In nucleotides, the CDR3 is TGTGCCAGCAGAACTTCAGGGAACACTGAAGCTTTCTTT. It translates to CASRTSGNTEAFF.

The chain employs TRBV15 and TRBJ2-1, with 12 positions matching TRBD2. Germline CDR1 is LNHNV and CDR2 is YYDKDF (reference sequence). The ends lost 5 bases at V and 4 bases at J; junction bases unmatched: 6. The CDR3 runs 16 residues. Here the CDR3 reads CATSSHLAGGYNEQFF. The DNA for the CDR3 is TGTGCCACCAGCTCTCATCTAGCGGGAGGGTACAATGAGCAGTTCTTC.

This clonotype turned up a few times. J is TRBJ1-1 and V is TRBV20-1, with 7 bases identical to TRBD1. Trimming removed 8 bases from V and 6 bases from J; junction bases left unmatched: 9. CDR1 DFQATT and CDR2 SNEGSKA come from the germline V gene (reference sequence). There are 12 residues in the CDR3. Here the CDR3 reads CSYKTGISEAFF. CDR3 coding DNA: TGCAGTTATAAGACAGGGATCTCTGAAGCTTTCTTT.

The sample holds a few counts of this clonotype. V gene TRBV2 combines with J gene TRBJ2-2; TRBD2 matches 7 bases. The CDR3 length is 14 residues. The germline V gene encodes CDR1 SNHLY and CDR2 FYNNEI. CDR3 amino acids: CALADSGYTGELFF. The CDR3 nucleotides are TGTGCGCTTGCGGATAGCGGGTACACCGGGGAGCTGTTTTTT.

This clonotype was seen many times. V gene TRBV7-2 combines with J gene TRBJ1-1, with 8 bases matching TRBD1. The CDR3 spans 14 residues. The V gene end was trimmed by 7 bases and the J gene end by 3 bases; junction bases not matched to a gene: 7. The V gene's germline CDR1 is SGHTA and CDR2 FQGNSA. CDR3 sequence reads: CASIPDRVHTEAFF. The CDR3 coding sequence is TGTGCCAGCATCCCGGACAGGGTACACACTGAAGCTTTCTTT.

This clonotype was found many times. The chain carries TRBV10-3 and TRBJ1-2; 10 positions agree with TRBD1. The germline CDR1 and CDR2 sequences are ENHRY and SYGVKD. The V and J ends lost 3 bases and 6 bases, in that order; junction bases with no gene match: 13. The CDR3 spans 17 residues. The chain's CDR3 is CAISDGSRGQGTHGYTF. The CDR3 DNA reads as TGTGCCATCAGTGATGGTTCCCGGGGACAGGGGACTCATGGCTACACCTTC.

There are a few counts of this clonotype. The CDR3 DNA follows: TGTGCCAGCAGTTTCGCTAGCAGGAACACCGGGGAGCTGTTTTTT. It translates to CASSFASRNTGELFF. This chain uses TRBV12-3 or TRBV12-4 with TRBJ2-2, with D perhaps TRBD2 (5 bases). With 3 bases removed from V and 1 base from J, the gap between germline ends came to 9 bases. This CDR3 is 15 amino acids long.

This clonotype has a handful of counts. The J gene is TRBJ2-2, the V gene TRBV28, with a possible D match to TRBD1 (5 bases). CDR3 size: 13 residues. The germline V gene encodes CDR1 MDHEN and CDR2 SYDVKM. V lost 7 bases and J lost 7, with 13 bases in between. The CDR3 DNA is TGTGCCAGCACAGGGCGGAAGGGCGGGGAGCTGTTTTTT. Protein product: CASTGRKGGELFF.